This T cell receptor beta chain was found in a study of cytomegalovirus exposure and HLA in healthy donors. Findings of the study overall: When the data were analyzed later, several of the most significant clusters appeared to be linked to common viral pathogens. Compared with the roughly 670-donor mean, an Asian-associated ancestry cluster reportedly had fewer N-insertions, according to a later analysis. The study flagged 150 to 200 TCR beta chains as cytomegalovirus-associated.

J gave up 1 base and V 6 bases, and 13 bases lay outside the gene matches. The length of the CDR3 is 17 residues. Germline V gene sequence: CDR1 SNHLY, CDR2 FYNNEI. The study ran its PCR with 60 Vbeta and 13 Jbeta primers. Only in-frame clones appear in the TCRdb table, and some are missing; sequencing was by immunoSEQ multiplex PCR. The top ten hold about 2.1% of the sample, which has about 160,000 clones, around 84% seen once. Turning to this clone: Its target is not known.

Source material: PBMCs. The V gene is TRBV2, the J gene TRBJ2-7, with 9 bases matching TRBD1. This receptor was identified in a young man in good health and CMV-seropositive. The CDR3 coding sequence is TGTGCCAGCAGCCCTATGTTTACGGACAGGGGTTCCTACGAGCAGTACTTC. Residues: CASSPMFTDRGSYEQYF. The entire variable domain, with the rest obtained from reference TRBV2 and TRBJ2-7, is as follows: EPEVTQTPSHQVTQMGQEVILRCVPISNHLYFYWYRQILGQKVEFLVSFYNNEISEKSEIFDDQFSVERPDGSNFTLKIRSTKLEDSAMYFCASSPMFTDRGSYEQYFGPGTRLTVT.